The sequence of this T cell receptor beta chain was determined in a study of T-cell reconstitution after alpha-beta-depleted transplantation in children. It was with unique molecular identifiers that the TCRbeta library was prepared. TCRdb re-called the PCR reads with MiXCR, one entry per CDR3 protein. The top ten hold about 4.2% of the sample, which has about 610,000 distinct CDR3 sequences, about 10% seen once. Looked up from germline, CDR1 is MNHEY and CDR2 is SVGAGI. The V and J ends lost 4 bases and 10 bases respectively, with 17 bases between them. The CDR3 consists of 14 residues. The chain links TRBV6-5 to TRBJ2-1; no clear D. Here the sequenced sample was PBMCs from the stem cell graft donor, taken from the stem cell graft. The source of this sequence is a human donor who donated a stem cell graft to a child with acute myeloid leukemia. The CDR3 here is CASSSVGPDLEQFF. The CDR3, as DNA: TGTGCCAGCAGTTCCGTCGGACCTGACCTCGAGCAGTTCTTC.